The present TCR beta chain was sequenced within a study of blood T cell repertoires in COVID-19. From germline, CDR1 is MNHEY and CDR2 SMNVEV (reference sequence). There are 13 residues in the CDR3. The ends were cut back, 5 bases at V and 8 bases at J, with 12 bases in the middle. TCRdb's table, derived via immunoSEQ multiplex PCR, lists solely in-frame clones and lacks some. The sample lists approximately 440,000 clones; about 91% were seen once. With regard to this clone: Other DNA sequences in this specimen translate into the identical CDR3.

The TCR comes from a woman between 45 and 65 years old with COVID-19, enrolled during active disease. The chain carries TRBV27 and TRBJ1-4; weak D call: TRBD1 (5 bases). Input material: peripheral blood. DNA of the CDR3: TGTGCCAGCAGTCAAGGACAAGGAGAAAAACTGTTTTTT. Encoded protein: CASSQGQGEKLFF. Based on the CDR3 plus reference TRBV27 and TRBJ1-4, the full variable domain is EAQVTQNPRYLITVTGKKLTVTCSQNMNHEYMSWYRQDPGLGLRQIYYSMNVEVTDKGDVPEGYKVSRKEKRNFPLILESPSPNQTSLYFCASSQGQGEKLFFGSGTQLSVL.